The present T cell receptor (beta chain) was sequenced within a study of blood T cell repertoires in COVID-19. Overall study context: From the United States, Italy and Spain came samples of acute and convalescent COVID-19.

The germline V and J ends were trimmed by 2 bases and 1 base, with 8 bases remaining between them. Germline CDR1 reads MNHNS; CDR2 reads SASEGT. CDR3 length equals 14 residues. Participants' reported clinical history set cohort assignment. This clone has a handful of counts. Sequenced by immunoSEQ multiplex PCR; TCRdb stores in-frame clones only, minus some. The sample holds about 300,000 clones, about 90% seen once. The TCR was taken from a woman between 50 and 59 years old who had been exposed to COVID-19. The sample taken for sequencing was PBMCs or T cells enriched from blood (not recorded which). The V gene is TRBV6-1, the J gene TRBJ2-5, with D possibly matching TRBD2 (5 bases). CDR3 region: CASSEPGTQETQYF. The DNA for the CDR3 is TGTGCCAGCAGTGAACCGGGAACCCAAGAGACCCAGTACTTC.